These 15 T cell receptor beta chains share one sample of origin, sequenced in a study of blood T cell repertoires in COVID-19. TCRdb's table, derived via immunoSEQ multiplex PCR, lists solely in-frame clones and lacks some. This table holds 200,000 to 300,000 clones, roughly 76% found once. The specimen was peripheral blood. The receptor set was obtained from a woman aged 80 or over with COVID-19, enrolled during active disease.

This sequence joins TRBV28 and TRBJ2-7, with 8 bases lining up with TRBD2. V lost 11 bases and J lost 6; bases outside the gene matches: 6. Germline lookup yields CDR1 MDHEN and CDR2 SYDVKM. The CDR3 totals 11 residues. The CDR3 DNA follows: TGTGCCGCAGGCGGGGGGCGCGAGCAGTACTTC. Translating gives CAAGGGREQYF.

V gene TRBV19 combines with J gene TRBJ2-5, with TRBD2 as a possible D gene (5 bases). The germline gives CDR1 LNHDA, CDR2 SQIVND (reference sequence). This CDR3 is built from 15 residues. V lost 3 bases to trimming and J lost 4 bases, with 15 bases between them. Here the CDR3 DNA reads TGTGCCAGTAGTATCACCTGGGAGCAAGGAGAGACCCAGTACTTC. This sequence encodes CASSITWEQGETQYF.

V usage is TRBV6-5 and J usage is TRBJ1-6; D not certain. Per germline, CDR1 MNHEY and CDR2 SVGAGI. This CDR3 region has 13 residues. V lost 6 bases, J lost 5 bases, and 8 bases lay in between. The CDR3: CASSPFDNSPLHF. DNA for the CDR3: TGTGCCAGCAGCCCATTTGATAATTCACCCCTCCACTTT.

The chain has TRBV9 and TRBJ2-1, with D unclear. Trimming removed 0 bases from V and 0 bases from J, with 7 bases in between. CDR1 is SGDLS, CDR2 YYNGEE, per germline. The CDR3 covers 15 residues. The CDR3 DNA is TGTGCCAGCAGCGTAGGTATGAGCTCCTACAATGAGCAGTTCTTC. Its protein is CASSVGMSSYNEQFF.

As for this clone: Other nucleotide sequences in the sample specify the same CDR3. The chain is built from TRBV30 and TRBJ1-1; no clear D. The V gene lost 2 bases and the J gene lost 5 bases, with 9 bases spanning the gap. The germline gives CDR1 GTSNPN, CDR2 SVGIG (reference sequence). CDR3 length: 12 residues. The DNA for the CDR3 is TGTGCCTGGAGTCCCAGGAATACTGAAGCTTTCTTT. It translates to CAWSPRNTEAFF.

There are many counts of this clone. V usage is TRBV24-1 and J usage is TRBJ2-5, with 10 bases matching TRBD1. Germline values: CDR1 KGHDR, CDR2 SFDVKD. Germline trimming cut 5 bases from V and 5 bases from J; bases unmatched to any gene: 7. This CDR3 region has 15 residues. The CDR3 protein is CATSVVRGQGETQYF. In DNA form, the CDR3 reads TGTGCCACCAGTGTTGTTAGGGGACAGGGGGAGACCCAGTACTTC.

The J gene is TRBJ1-3, the V gene TRBV4-1, with D possibly matching TRBD1 (5 bases). Trimming left V 0 bases short and J 7 bases short, with 13 bases between. Germline lookup yields CDR1 MGHRA and CDR2 YSYEKL. The CDR3 spans 15 residues. The CDR3 reads CASSQEGGWRNTIYF. The CDR3 nucleotides read TGCGCCAGCAGCCAAGAGGGGGGATGGAGGAACACCATATATTTT.

The chain combines TRBV19 with TRBJ2-1; D is possibly TRBD2 (6 bases). The V end lost 8 bases, the J end lost 5 bases, and 16 bases lay between the germline ends. The CDR3 has 14 amino acids. Germline V gives CDR1 LNHDA, CDR2 SQIVND (reference sequence). CDR3 nucleotide sequence: TGTGCCAGTCGCGGAGGGAGTTTTAACAATGAGCAGTTCTTC. This gives the protein CASRGGSFNNEQFF.

This chain joins TRBV28 and TRBJ2-7, with 9 bases that match TRBD1. Germline values: CDR1 MDHEN, CDR2 SYDVKM. The CDR3 is made up of 15 amino acids. Trimming took 5 bases from V and 7 from J; bases not matched to a gene: 12. CDR3 coding DNA: TGTGCCAGCAGTCCGGGACAGGGAAAAGCTAGAGAGCAGTACTTC. Its protein is CASSPGQGKAREQYF.

V gene TRBV5-1 combines with J gene TRBJ2-7; maybe TRBD1 (6 bases). The germline gives CDR1 SGHRS, CDR2 YFSETQ. This CDR3 is built from 14 residues. Trimming shortened V by 0 bases and J by 3 bases, and 10 bases separated the two germline ends. For the CDR3, the DNA is TGCGCCAGCAGCTTGGCGAGGACAGTCTACGAGCAGTACTTC. Translation: CASSLARTVYEQYF.

The rearrangement uses TRBV29-1 and TRBJ2-5; 7 nucleotides match TRBD1. Trimming took 6 bases from V and 3 from J; bases not matched to a gene: 4. This CDR3 is 12 amino acids long. Germline loops: CDR1 SQVTM, CDR2 ANQGSEA. The CDR3 DNA reads TGCAGCGTGGAACAGGGGAAAGAGACCCAGTACTTC. It is translated as CSVEQGKETQYF.

The chain uses TRBV19 and TRBJ1-2; TRBD1 matches at 9 bases. J was trimmed by 11 bases and V by 3 bases; bases with no gene match: 10. This CDR3 has 14 residues. Germline lookup yields CDR1 LNHDA and CDR2 SQIVND (reference sequence). CDR3 bases: TGTGCCAGTAGTATCCCGGGACAGGGAAGAAGGTACACCTTC. Protein: CASSIPGQGRRYTF.

The rearrangement links TRBV2 to TRBJ1-1; 10 bases map to TRBD1. CDR3 length: 15 amino acids. Trimming took 4 bases from V and 11 from J; bases not matched to a gene: 13. Germline CDR1 and CDR2: SNHLY and FYNNEI. The CDR3 region has the DNA TGTGCCAGCAGTGCGGGACAGGGGAGGGTAACGGTCGCTTTCTTT. Protein: CASSAGQGRVTVAFF.

This chain joins TRBV28 and TRBJ1-5, with D unclear. Trimming stripped 3 bases from V and 1 base from J, with 7 bases between. This CDR3 comprises 14 residues. Germline V gene sequence: CDR1 MDHEN, CDR2 SYDVKM. For the CDR3, the DNA is TGTGCCAGCAGTTTCGCGGGCAGCAATCAGCCCCAGCATTTT. This encodes CASSFAGSNQPQHF. Combining the CDR3 with reference TRBV28 and TRBJ1-5 gives the whole variable domain DVKVTQSSRYLVKRTGEKVFLECVQDMDHENMFWYRQDPGLGLRLIYFSYDVKMKEKGDIPEGYSVSREKKERFSLILESASTNQTSMYLCASSFAGSNQPQHFGDGTRLSIL.

J is TRBJ1-3 and V is TRBV10-3; D may be TRBD1 (5 bases). The ends were cut back, 3 bases at V and 3 bases at J, with 9 bases in the middle. The CDR3 runs 14 residues. CDR1 ENHRY and CDR2 SYGVKD come from the germline V gene. The CDR3 nucleotides are TGTGCCATCAGTGACGGGGGTGTTGGAAACACCATATATTTT. This gives the protein CAISDGGVGNTIYF.